This TCR beta chain was identified in a study of blood T cell repertoires in COVID-19. Study as a whole: COVID-19 samples collected from the United States, Italy and Spain covered acute and convalescent phases.

In the original workflow: Amplified reference gene primers provided the basis for estimating nucleated cell counts. Sequenced by immunoSEQ multiplex PCR; TCRdb stores in-frame clones only, minus some. V and J calls plus clone size are reproduced from that table; the DNA served to infer D and trimming. The sample has roughly 200,000 clones; roughly 80% are singletons. This CDR3 spans 14 amino acids. Germline V lookup: CDR1 MNHEY, CDR2 SVGAGI. V lost 6 bases and J lost 5; bases outside the gene matches: 8. The clonotype comes from a middle-aged man with active or convalescent COVID-19. The sequenced material came from peripheral blood. The rearrangement uses TRBV6-5 and TRBJ2-7; 9 bases line up with TRBD2. CDR3 amino acids: CASSLSGGPHEQYF. The CDR3 nucleotides are TGTGCCAGCAGCTTAAGCGGGGGGCCCCACGAGCAGTACTTC.